Below are 16 T cell receptor beta chains sequenced from a single sample in a study of identical twins (dated by TCRdb to the mid-2010s). Library construction relied on 5' RACE. The sequencing machine was an Illumina HiSeq 2000. TCRdb ran its own pipeline on the public reads, namely fastp trimming at Q25 and MiXCR clone calling, and kept in-frame beta chains. All rows with the same CDR3 protein become a single entry with the most common DNA and genes. This sample comprises some 300,000 distinct CDR3 sequences, approximately 13% of them detected only once. Of the sample, just over 7% falls within the top ten clones. This same sample was also taken into another study, of yellow fever vaccine responses in identical twins.

The sample taken for sequencing was CD8+ T cells sorted from blood. The receptor set was obtained from a woman aged 18-29 years in good health.

This clonotype was recorded at least ten times. V gene TRBV5-1 combines with J gene TRBJ2-7; D is uncertain. The CDR3 sequence is 13 residues long. V gave up 0 bases and J gave up 5 bases, with 9 bases separating them. Germline-derived CDR1 and CDR2 are SGHRS and YFSETQ. This chain's CDR3 is CASSLVVDDEQYF. In DNA, the CDR3 is TGCGCCAGCAGCTTGGTAGTCGATGACGAGCAGTACTTC.

This clonotype came up a few times. V gene TRBV9 combines with J gene TRBJ2-7; D may be TRBD1 (6 bases). Trimming shortened V by 0 bases and J by 1 base, and 8 bases separated the two germline ends. This CDR3 is built from 14 residues. In germline, CDR1 is SGDLS, CDR2 YYNGEE. CDR3 amino acids: CASSVEGVSYEQYF. The DNA for the CDR3 is TGTGCCAGCAGCGTAGAGGGGGTATCCTACGAGCAGTACTTC.

This clonotype was detected a few times. This chain joins TRBV7-9 and TRBJ2-4, with 7 bases identical to TRBD1. The germline CDR1 and CDR2 sequences are SEHNR and FQNEAQ (reference sequence). Trimming at V came to 3 bases and at J to 11 bases, leaving 4 bases not matched to a gene. CDR3 length: 12 residues. The CDR3 sequence is CASSFDRDVQYF. DNA of the CDR3: TGTGCCAGCAGCTTCGACAGGGACGTTCAGTACTTC.

This clonotype was seen only a few times. This chain links TRBV10-3 with TRBJ1-6, with 8 nucleotides matching TRBD1. V lost 0 bases to trimming and J lost 9 bases; unmatched junction nucleotides: 4. Looked up from germline, CDR1 is ENHRY and CDR2 is SYGVKD. CDR3 size: 15 residues. Here the CDR3 DNA reads TGTGCCATCAGTGAGTCTACAGGGGGATTTTCACCCCTCCACTTT. As protein: CAISESTGGFSPLHF.

The V gene is TRBV2, the J gene TRBJ2-7, with unresolved D. The V gene's germline CDR1 is SNHLY and CDR2 FYNNEI. The length of the CDR3 is 14 residues. Trimming took off 3 bases at V and 1 base at J, with 10 bases between the two ends. The CDR3 sequence is CASSDLEKSYEQYF. CDR3 sequence (DNA): TGTGCCAGCAGTGATTTAGAAAAATCCTACGAGCAGTACTTC.

This clonotype was seen more than once but under ten times. The rearrangement links TRBV7-8 to TRBJ2-5; D gene ambiguous. V lost 6 bases and J lost 5, with 19 bases in between. The CDR3 has 15 residues. Germline V lookup: CDR1 SGHVS, CDR2 FQNEAQ. CDR3 amino acids: CASRPVWAPLETQYF. DNA of the CDR3: TGTGCCAGCAGGCCCGTGTGGGCCCCCTTGGAGACCCAGTACTTC.

The rearrangement links TRBV13 to TRBJ1-6; D is uncertain. The CDR3 extends over 15 amino acids. Between the trimmed V and J ends, which lost 5 bases and 7 bases, there was a span of 15 bases. Germline values: CDR1 PRHDT, CDR2 FYEKMQ (reference sequence). This CDR3 reads CASSPPPGENSPLHF. In nucleotides, the CDR3 is TGTGCCAGCAGCCCTCCCCCAGGCGAAAATTCACCCCTCCACTTT.

The chain joins TRBV4-1 to TRBJ2-7; D possibly corresponds to TRBD2 (7 bases). V shed 1 base and J shed 5 bases, with 12 bases lying between them. The CDR3 contains 14 residues. CDR1 and CDR2 from the germline V gene are MGHRA and YSYEKL. The CDR3 spells CASSQVGGQDEQYF. The CDR3 DNA follows: TGCGCCAGCAGCCAAGTCGGGGGGCAAGACGAGCAGTACTTC.

The chain uses TRBV15 and TRBJ2-1, with D uncertain. Germline CDR1 is LNHNV and CDR2 is YYDKDF (reference sequence). This CDR3 is built from 13 residues. V was shortened by 2 bases and J by 5 bases, with 7 bases between the two germline ends. The CDR3 here is CATSRSNHNEQFF. The CDR3 nucleotides read TGTGCCACCAGCAGATCCAATCACAATGAGCAGTTCTTC.

CDR3 region: CSVEGASGYEQYF. The CDR3 coding sequence is TGCAGCGTTGAAGGGGCTAGCGGCTACGAGCAGTACTTC. The chain is built from TRBV29-1 and TRBJ2-7, with 7 bases fitting TRBD2. CDR3 length: 13 residues. V was pared by 1 base and J by 3 bases, with 3 bases of the junction left unmatched. In germline, CDR1 is SQVTM, CDR2 ANQGSEA.

The J gene is TRBJ2-7, the V gene TRBV7-8; the D gene is possibly TRBD2 (6 bases). CDR3 length equals 15 residues. The V gene's germline CDR1 is SGHVS and CDR2 FQNEAQ. The V and J ends lost 2 bases and 0 bases respectively, with 11 bases between them. The CDR3 reads CASSLMLDYSYEQYF. For the CDR3, the DNA is TGTGCCAGCAGCTTAATGCTGGACTACTCCTACGAGCAGTACTTC.

V usage is TRBV5-1 and J usage is TRBJ2-1; no definite D call. This CDR3 region has 14 residues. The germline V gene has CDR1 SGHRS and CDR2 YFSETQ. V lost 0 bases to trimming and J lost 7 bases, with 11 bases between them. DNA for the CDR3: TGCGCCAGCAGCTTGGCTTACTCCCATAATGAGCAGTTCTTC. It encodes CASSLAYSHNEQFF. Full variable domain (outside the CDR3, taken from reference TRBV5-1 and TRBJ2-1): KAGVTQTPRYLIKTRGQQVTLSCSPISGHRSVSWYQQTPGQGLQFLFEYFSETQRNKGNFPGRFSGRQFSNSRSEMNVSTLELGDSALYLCASSLAYSHNEQFFGPGTRLTVL.

The V gene is TRBV2, the J gene TRBJ2-7; 11 nucleotides match TRBD2. With 2 bases clipped from V and 3 bases from J, the junction kept 3 bases outside the gene matches. This CDR3 has 15 residues. Germline lookup yields CDR1 SNHLY and CDR2 FYNNEI. CDR3: CASSELAGGIYEQYF. CDR3 in DNA: TGTGCCAGCAGTGAACTAGCGGGGGGCATCTACGAGCAGTACTTC.

J is TRBJ2-1 and V is TRBV7-9; a weak D match, TRBD2 (6 bases). The ends were cut back, 5 bases at V and 5 bases at J, with 10 bases in the middle. CDR1 and CDR2 from the germline V gene are SEHNR and FQNEAQ (reference sequence). This CDR3 spans 13 amino acids. The CDR3 loop reads CASSPRLDNEQFF. In DNA, the CDR3 is TGTGCCAGCAGCCCCCGACTAGACAATGAGCAGTTCTTC.

The CDR3 spells CASSFGSGNEKLFF. CDR3 DNA: TGTGCCAGCAGTTTCGGGTCCGGAAATGAAAAACTGTTTTTT. The chain recombines TRBV25-1 with TRBJ1-4; D not resolved. V dropped 5 bases and J dropped 5 bases, with 12 bases sitting between them. Per the germline V gene, CDR1 is MGHDK and CDR2 is SYGVNS. The CDR3 loop spans 14 amino acids.

This clonotype was seen many times. The chain combines TRBV24-1 with TRBJ2-5, with D hard to call. V was pared by 4 bases and J by 4 bases, with 6 bases between. Germline values: CDR1 KGHDR, CDR2 SFDVKD. The CDR3 contains 12 residues. In nucleotides, the CDR3 is TGTGCCACCAGTGACCATGGAGAGACCCAGTACTTC. Amino acid sequence: CATSDHGETQYF.